This T cell receptor (beta chain) came from a study of T cell responses to AZD1222 COVID-19 vaccine. Overall study results and limits: Unmutated variant regions reportedly attract nearly half of all spike-specific TCRs. The sample set comprised mostly white British donors with more females, and clonal diversity was possibly underestimated. Compared with day 0, the breadth and depth of the Spike-specific TCR repertoire rose significantly after two doses of AZD1222. Dominant at 160-218 and 743-854, vaccine-associated CD4 TCRs also spanned spike.

For this clone: Its antigen is currently unknown.

The germline V gene encodes CDR1 SNHLY and CDR2 FYNNEI. V dropped 1 base and J dropped 5 bases, with 11 bases sitting between them. The CDR3 length is 14 residues. Measured with immunoSEQ multiplex PCR; TCRdb has only the in-frame clones, and not every one. The data contain 250,000 to 300,000 clones, around 93% of them singletons. The rearrangement uses TRBV2 and TRBJ1-1; D possibly corresponds to TRBD1 (5 bases). The specimen was peripheral blood, collected 28 days after the second AZD1222 dose. The receptor's source is an adult who received the AZD1222 COVID-19 vaccine. Here the CDR3 DNA reads TGTGCCAGCAGTGAAGGGACACCGGGGACTGAAGCTTTCTTT. It encodes CASSEGTPGTEAFF.